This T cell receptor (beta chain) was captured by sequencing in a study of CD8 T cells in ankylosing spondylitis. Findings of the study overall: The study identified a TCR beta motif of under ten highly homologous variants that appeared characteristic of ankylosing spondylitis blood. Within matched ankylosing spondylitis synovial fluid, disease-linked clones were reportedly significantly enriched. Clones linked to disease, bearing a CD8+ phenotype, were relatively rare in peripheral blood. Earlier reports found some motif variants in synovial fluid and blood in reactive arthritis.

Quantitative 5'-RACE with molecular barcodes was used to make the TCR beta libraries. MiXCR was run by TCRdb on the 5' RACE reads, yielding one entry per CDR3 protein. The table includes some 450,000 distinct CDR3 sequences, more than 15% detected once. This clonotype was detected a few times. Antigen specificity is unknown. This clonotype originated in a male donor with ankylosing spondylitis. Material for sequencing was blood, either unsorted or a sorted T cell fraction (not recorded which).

CDR3 protein: CAWSSTRDTFSGANVLTF. The CDR3 DNA reads as TGTGCCTGGAGTTCCACGCGGGACACCTTCTCTGGGGCCAACGTCCTGACTTTC. The chain recombines TRBV30 with TRBJ2-6, with D perhaps TRBD1 or TRBD2 (6 bases each). CDR1 GTSNPN and CDR2 SVGIG come from the germline V gene (reference sequence). This CDR3 comprises 18 residues. Trimming shortened V by 2 bases and J by 0 bases, and 17 bases separated the two germline ends.